Detailed here is one TCR beta chain. This receptor's antigen is unknown. No qualities accompany the bases; no much larger clone lies one base away. The collaborating institutions used their own protocols to collect whole blood in K2EDTA tubes. Collaborator samples were shipped for TCRbeta analysis as frozen whole blood, isolated PBMCs, or DNA extracted from either sample type. CDR1 and CDR2 are drawn from the germline V gene: SNHLY, FYNNEI. The germline V and J ends show losses of 4 bases and 2 bases respectively, and no gene match explains 8 bases of the junction. The CDR3 has 16 amino acids, counting the end cysteine and phenylalanine. Of the read, only the CDR3 DNA is kept; its 48 bases are in frame from base 1. The data were obtained in a study of blood T cell repertoires in COVID-19 (dated by TCRdb to 2020 to 2021). With regard to the full study: Samples covering the acute and convalescent phases of COVID-19 were provided by collaborators in the United States, Italy and Spain. The repertoires were made available in a free public database intended to serve as a resource for research on the immune response to SARS-CoV-2. The material from the prospective study consisted of cDNA or gDNA derived from T cells, B-cell-depleted T cells, or PBMCs. Deeply sampled blood TCRbeta repertoires from subjects exposed to, actively infected with, or recovered from COVID-19 were included in the dataset. Where available, HLA class I and class II types were obtained from metadata supplied by the sample provider rather than from assay-based typing. A de-identified subject ID, COVID-19 status, age in years and sex were almost always included in the sample metadata. The samples were drawn from the first 160 participants of the ongoing ImmuneRACE study and from 1,254 subjects provided by 6 global collaborators. General study outcomes and caveats: How much clinical and demographic metadata was included differed by source and by participant, and the metadata was provided uncurated.

TCRbeta CDR3 regions were amplified from genomic DNA by means of the immunoSEQ Assay, a bias-controlled multiplex PCR. On the authors' methods: The number of nucleated cells in each sample was estimated by amplification of reference gene primers within the assay. To quantify the absolute abundance of each unique TCRbeta CDR3 rearrangement, sequence reads were collapsed and filtered. For each sample, productive Simpson clonality was calculated as the square root of Simpson's diversity index across productive rearrangements. The immuneACCESS repertoire file appears here via TCRdb, limited to in-frame rearrangements. These files lack a portion of the clones; in checked studies, under half of the deficit traces to unresolved V genes, and the cause of the others is not known. V and J calls plus clone size are reproduced from that table; the DNA served to infer D and trimming. The sample has 200,000 to 250,000 clones on record, approximately 90% of them singletons. The top ten clonotypes cover more than 4.5% of the sample.

The rearrangement joined TRBV2 to TRBJ2-5; TRBD1 aligns with 9 central bases. Sequencing was done on a sample of peripheral blood. The TCR originated in a woman aged 40 to 50 with acute or convalescent COVID-19. Read as DNA, the sequence is TGTGCCAGCAGTGCGATGGGACAGGGCGGACAAGAGACCCAGTACTTC. This sequence encodes CASSAMGQGGQETQYF.